The 28 T cell receptor beta chains presented below share a single source sample, sequenced in a study of Ad26.COV2.S vaccination and SARS-CoV-2 variants. The repertoire was sequenced with immunoSEQ multiplex PCR; TCRdb's copy has only in-frame clones and lacks some. The data show approximately 340,000 clones, with 92% seen just once and under 4% held by the top ten. Sample: peripheral blood, taken after recovery from COVID-19. The receptors were sampled from a human donor who had recovered from COVID-19.

The chain has TRBV29-1 and TRBJ2-7; 9 bases are a match to TRBD1. The CDR3 is 14 amino acids. Germline V CDR1 and CDR2: SQVTM, ANQGSEA. Losses at the gene ends were 6 bases for V and 1 base for J; bases not matched to a gene: 7. CDR3 nucleotide sequence: TGCAGCGTGACCGGGACAGGGAGTTCCTACGAGCAGTACTTC. Translating gives CSVTGTGSSYEQYF.

The V and J genes are TRBV7-2 and TRBJ1-2; 11 bases line up with TRBD1. After removal of 1 base from V and 2 bases from J, the junction contained 3 bases not matched to a gene. The germline V gene encodes CDR1 SGHTA and CDR2 FQGNSA. The CDR3 loop spans 16 amino acids. Here the CDR3 reads CASSLGDRGTNYGYTF. DNA for the CDR3: TGTGCCAGCAGCTTAGGGGACAGGGGGACCAACTATGGCTACACCTTC.

The rearrangement uses TRBV12-3 or TRBV12-4 and TRBJ1-2, with no clear D. There are 13 residues in the CDR3. Trimming took 3 bases from V and 7 from J, leaving 12 bases between them. CDR3 residues: CASSFRRAIGYTF. The CDR3 coding sequence is TGTGCCAGCAGTTTCCGACGGGCTATTGGCTACACCTTC.

The gene calls are TRBV5-6 and TRBJ2-3; the D is unclear. CDR3 size: 12 residues. V dropped 3 bases and J dropped 0 bases, with 2 bases sitting between them. Germline V gene sequence: CDR1 SGHDT, CDR2 YYEEEE. As DNA, the CDR3 is TGTGCCAGCAGCTCAAGCACAGATACGCAGTATTTT. Translation: CASSSSTDTQYF.

The chain has TRBV5-6 and TRBJ2-3, with D perhaps TRBD1 or TRBD2 (5 bases each). This CDR3 is built from 16 residues. The V gene lost 4 bases and the J gene lost 2 bases, with 17 bases spanning the gap. Per germline, CDR1 SGHDT and CDR2 YYEEEE. CDR3 DNA sequence: TGTGCCAGCAGCCCCGGGGACGGATTCCACACAGATACGCAGTATTTT. Its protein product is CASSPGDGFHTDTQYF.

The rearrangement links TRBV7-2 to TRBJ1-6; the D gene is possibly TRBD1 (5 bases). This CDR3 comprises 14 residues. The germline V gene has CDR1 SGHTA and CDR2 FQGNSA. The V end lost 8 bases, the J end lost 10 bases, and 18 bases lay between the germline ends. The CDR3 sequence is CASPPQGVESPLHF. The CDR3 DNA reads as TGTGCCAGCCCCCCCCAAGGGGTGGAATCACCCCTCCACTTT.

This clone was counted many times. The chain employs TRBV15 and TRBJ2-7, with a tentative D call TRBD2 (6 bases). In germline, CDR1 is LNHNV, CDR2 YYDKDF (reference sequence). V dropped 3 bases and J dropped 5 bases, with 17 bases sitting between them. CDR3 length: 15 residues. Written as DNA, the CDR3 is TGTGCCACCAGCAGGGGCTATACTAGCAGCCACGAGCAGTACTTC. It yields the protein CATSRGYTSSHEQYF.

The chain couples TRBV6-2 or TRBV6-3 to TRBJ2-7; the match to TRBD2 covers 12 bases. V lost 2 bases, J lost 4 bases, and 9 bases stayed unmatched. The CDR3 is 17 residues long. The germline gives CDR1 MNHEY, CDR2 SVGEGT. CDR3: CASSYVLAGGPLYEQYF. The CDR3 DNA reads as TGTGCCAGCAGTTACGTCCTAGCGGGGGGGCCTCTATACGAGCAGTACTTC.

The J gene is TRBJ2-3, the V gene TRBV5-1, with D unclear. Germline V lookup: CDR1 SGHRS, CDR2 YFSETQ. The CDR3 contains 14 residues. V lost 0 bases, J lost 0 bases, and 5 bases lay in between. CDR3 region: CASSLGPSTDTQYF. The CDR3 DNA reads as TGCGCCAGCAGCTTGGGTCCGAGCACAGATACGCAGTATTTT.

The CDR3 sequence is CASSADTSSYEQYF. DNA for the CDR3: TGTGCCAGCAGCGCGGACACGAGCTCCTACGAGCAGTACTTC. This chain uses TRBV2 with TRBJ2-7; maybe TRBD1 (5 bases). CDR3 size: 14 residues. Trimming shortened V by 6 bases and J by 0 bases, and 12 bases separated the two germline ends. CDR1 and CDR2 from the germline V gene are SNHLY and FYNNEI.

J is TRBJ1-1 and V is TRBV6-5, with D possibly matching TRBD1 (6 bases). Germline CDR1 MNHEY, CDR2 SVGAGI. The CDR3 runs 15 residues. The germline V and J ends were trimmed by 6 bases and 6 bases, with 20 bases remaining between them. The CDR3: CASSGRGDRRAEAFF. DNA for the CDR3: TGTGCCAGCAGCGGGAGGGGTGACAGGAGGGCTGAAGCTTTCTTT.

This rearrangement joins TRBV6-5 to TRBJ1-2, with D unresolved. CDR3 length equals 14 residues. V was shortened by 5 bases and J by 4 bases, with 14 bases between the two germline ends. Looked up from germline, CDR1 is MNHEY and CDR2 is SVGAGI. CDR3 amino acids: CASSNAGRGYGYTF. Written as DNA, the CDR3 is TGTGCCAGCAGTAACGCGGGCCGGGGCTATGGCTACACCTTC.

The chain couples TRBV9 to TRBJ2-3, with TRBD2 identical over 7 bases. V dropped 3 bases and J dropped 0; count of bases not matched to a gene: 19. Looked up from germline, CDR1 is SGDLS and CDR2 is YYNGEE. CDR3 length equals 20 residues. CDR3 loop: CASSDPTAPFSGRSTDTQYF. CDR3 in DNA: TGTGCCAGCAGCGACCCCACAGCCCCATTTAGCGGGCGGAGCACAGATACGCAGTATTTT.

The chain employs TRBV5-4 and TRBJ2-2; weak D call: TRBD1 (6 bases). CDR1 is SGHNT, CDR2 YYREEE, per germline (reference sequence). V lost 1 base, J lost 3 bases, and 10 bases lay in between. The CDR3 spans 15 residues. The CDR3 is CASSLKGQHTGELFF. CDR3 DNA: TGTGCCAGCAGCTTGAAGGGACAACACACCGGGGAGCTGTTTTTT.

J is TRBJ2-1 and V is TRBV6-5; TRBD2 aligns across 13 bases. Germline CDR1 is MNHEY and CDR2 is SVGAGI. This CDR3 is 15 amino acids long. After removal of 6 bases from V and 6 bases from J, the junction contained 5 bases not matched to a gene. The CDR3 nucleotides are TGTGCCAGCAGCCGCGGGACTAGCGGGACCAATGAGCAGTTCTTC. Amino acids: CASSRGTSGTNEQFF.

With regard to this clone: Other nucleotide sequences in the sample specify the same CDR3. This rearrangement joins TRBV7-2 to TRBJ1-1, with a weak D call TRBD1 (6 bases). In germline, CDR1 is SGHTA, CDR2 FQGNSA. The CDR3 extends over 13 amino acids. Trimming left V 0 bases short and J 5 bases short, with 7 bases between. The CDR3 DNA reads as TGTGCCAGCAGCTTAGCGGGGGCTACTGAAGCTTTCTTT. This sequence encodes CASSLAGATEAFF.

This chain connects TRBV12-3 or TRBV12-4 to TRBJ2-7; D tentatively reads TRBD1 or TRBD2 (5 bases each). V was cut by 6 bases and J by 9 bases, with 12 bases left in between. The CDR3 spans 11 residues. CDR3 nucleotides: TGTGCCAGCAGACGGGACGCCGGGCAGTACTTC. Amino acid sequence: CASRRDAGQYF.

The chain combines TRBV19 with TRBJ1-6; 9 nucleotides match TRBD1. V trimming: 6 bases; J trimming: 9 bases; junction bases outside the gene matches: 9. This CDR3 region has 15 residues. Germline V gene sequence: CDR1 LNHDA, CDR2 SQIVND (reference sequence). In DNA form, the CDR3 reads TGTGCCAGTAGGGGAGCCGGGACAGGGACTTCACCCCTCCACTTT. Amino acid sequence: CASRGAGTGTSPLHF.

The chain recombines TRBV4-1 with TRBJ1-4; D is unresolved. With 5 bases removed from V and 3 bases from J, the gap between germline ends came to 7 bases. Per the germline V gene, CDR1 is MGHRA and CDR2 is YSYEKL. The CDR3 sequence is 13 residues long. CDR3 sequence reads: CASSTVANEKLFF. The CDR3 coding sequence is TGCGCCAGCAGCACGGTCGCTAATGAAAAACTGTTTTTT.

This clone was seen a single time. The chain carries TRBV29-1 and TRBJ2-6; 8 bases line up with TRBD1. The CDR3 runs to 14 residues. The ends lost 6 bases at V and 2 bases at J; junction bases unmatched: 3. Germline V lookup: CDR1 SQVTM, CDR2 ANQGSEA. CDR3 DNA sequence: TGCAGCGTCCCACAGGGGGCTGGGGCCAACGTCCTGACTTTC. The encoded protein is CSVPQGAGANVLTF.

V gene TRBV20-1 combines with J gene TRBJ2-1; D is perhaps TRBD2 (5 bases). Germline loops: CDR1 DFQATT, CDR2 SNEGSKA (reference sequence). The CDR3 length is 10 residues. Trimming shortened V by 5 bases and J by 9 bases, and 8 bases separated the two germline ends. The CDR3 is CSAESGEQFF. The CDR3 coding sequence is TGCAGTGCTGAAAGCGGTGAGCAGTTCTTC.

In nucleotides, the CDR3 is TGTGCCAGCAGTTACGCGAAGGAGACAGATACGCAGTATTTT. Protein: CASSYAKETDTQYF. The V gene is TRBV6-2 or TRBV6-3, the J gene TRBJ2-3; D unclear. The CDR3 contains 14 residues. V lost 2 bases, J lost 3 bases, and 9 bases lay in between. Per the germline V gene, CDR1 is MNHEY and CDR2 is SVGEGT.

J is TRBJ1-5 and V is TRBV5-1; 10 bases map to TRBD1. This CDR3 is 15 amino acids long. Unmatched junction bases numbered 4, after V lost 0 bases and J lost 7 bases. Germline V CDR1 and CDR2: SGHRS, YFSETQ. The CDR3: CASSLGQGAWQPQHF. The CDR3, as DNA: TGCGCCAGCAGCTTGGGACAGGGGGCCTGGCAGCCCCAGCATTTT.

In this sample, this clone turned up once. The chain has TRBV27 and TRBJ2-6; a possible D gene is TRBD2 (6 bases). The germline CDR1 and CDR2 sequences are MNHEY and SMNVEV (reference sequence). V shed 0 bases and J shed 0 bases, with 9 bases lying between them. The CDR3 is 17 amino acids. The CDR3 sequence: CASSLSFGSSGANVLTF. In nucleotides, the CDR3 is TGTGCCAGCAGTTTATCCTTCGGGAGCTCTGGGGCCAACGTCCTGACTTTC.

A single count supports this clone. V and J are TRBV6-2 or TRBV6-3 and TRBJ1-1, with D perhaps matching TRBD1 (5 bases). V lost 6 bases, J lost 1 base, and 9 bases lay in between. This CDR3 region has 13 residues. The V gene's germline CDR1 is MNHEY and CDR2 SVGEGT. CDR3 nucleotides: TGTGCCAGCAGCCGCCAGGGGAACACTGAAGCTTTCTTT. The encoded protein is CASSRQGNTEAFF.

The chain joins TRBV6-5 to TRBJ2-7; 8 bases align to TRBD1. Germline loops: CDR1 MNHEY, CDR2 SVGAGI. The CDR3 has 14 residues. After removal of 0 bases from V and 2 bases from J, the junction contained 0 bases not matched to a gene. Written as DNA, the CDR3 is TGTGCCAGCAGTTACTCGGACAGGGCCTACGAGCAGTACTTC. Translating gives CASSYSDRAYEQYF.

The chain combines TRBV24-1 with TRBJ1-5; D call uncertain. CDR1 is KGHDR and CDR2 is SFDVKD in the germline V gene. This CDR3 region has 14 residues. V was pared by 3 bases and J by 1 base, with 6 bases between. CDR3 DNA sequence: TGTGCCACCAGTGATAGGGAGAGCAATCAGCCCCAGCATTTT. It yields the protein CATSDRESNQPQHF.

This clone was seen a handful of times. CDR3 protein: CASSLQRNTEAFF. The DNA for the CDR3 is TGTGCCAGCAGCTTACAAAGGAACACTGAAGCTTTCTTT. The rearrangement joins TRBV11-2 to TRBJ1-1; D unresolved. The CDR3 has 13 residues. The V end lost 2 bases, the J end lost 1 base, and 5 bases lay between the germline ends. The V gene's germline CDR1 is SGHAT and CDR2 FQNNGV.